The present entry profiles one TCR beta chain with its context. Its cognate antigen is unknown. The method was immunoSEQ multiplex PCR; TCRdb's version includes in-frame clones alone and lacks a portion of them. The sample shows 50,000 to 75,000 clones, approximately 79% of them seen only once. The data belong to a study of a mutant IDH1 vaccine in newly diagnosed glioma. Time point: week 5, during vaccination. Vaccine doses each comprised 300 ug of mutant IDH1 20-mer peptide, with topical imiquimod. The germline V and J ends were trimmed by 0 bases and 6 bases, with 6 bases remaining between them. The CDR3 contains 13 residues. CDR1 SGHDN and CDR2 FVKESK come from the germline V gene.

The chain uses TRBV14 and TRBJ1-5; D unresolved. Sequenced material: PBMCs, taken from a glioma patient whose treatment included an IDH1 peptide vaccine. The TCR was taken from a woman aged 45-60 years with glioma. The CDR3 DNA is TGTGCCAGCAGCCAAGATGCGGTTCAGCCCCAGCATTTT. It yields the protein CASSQDAVQPQHF.